Listed below are T cell receptor beta chains from one sample, sequenced in a study of response to subunit inactivated influenza vaccine. MiXCR, run by TCRdb on the RT-PCR reads, gives a single entry per CDR3 protein. The sample has 500,000 or so distinct CDR3 sequences; 15% to 20% are singletons. The sequences come from CD4+ T cells sorted from PBMCs, collected roughly 24 months after vaccination. These receptor sequences come from a man aged 45 to 70 who received an inactivated influenza vaccine. CDR3s include the opening cysteine and the closing phenylalanine or tryptophan. A D gene is named only where the DNA matches it firmly. The listing skips clone size in some rows; elsewhere it reads once, few, many or a size class.

CDR3	DNA	J	V	D	size
CASSGRGPEGYTF	TGTGCCAGCAGCGGCAGGGGGCCCGAGGGCTACACCTTC	TRBJ1-2	TRBV9	TRBD1	.
CASSPPSGTSGGVTDTQYF	TGTGCCAGCTCACCACCTTCTGGGACTAGCGGGGGAGTCACAGATACGCAGTATTTT	TRBJ2-3	TRBV18	TRBD2	many
CASAQGGDSYEQYF	TGTGCCAGCGCACAGGGAGGAGACTCCTACGAGCAGTACTTC	TRBJ2-7	TRBV6-1	.	.
CASTPRGRGTYEQYF	TGTGCCAGCACCCCAAGGGGTAGGGGAACCTACGAGCAGTACTTC	TRBJ2-7	TRBV25-1	.	.
CASSSDGDQETQYF	TGTGCCAGCAGCTCCGACGGTGACCAAGAGACCCAGTACTTC	TRBJ2-5	TRBV3-1	.	few
CASSPWGGRGGNEQFF	TGCGCCAGCAGCCCCTGGGGAGGCAGGGGTGGGAATGAGCAGTTCTTC	TRBJ2-1	TRBV4-3	.	few
CASSLGSTTNTGELFF	TGCGCCAGCAGCTTGGGGTCAACGACTAACACCGGGGAGCTGTTTTTT	TRBJ2-2	TRBV5-1	.	.
CASSSVPLAGRSTDTQYF	TGTGCCAGCAGCTCCGTCCCTCTAGCGGGGAGAAGCACAGATACGCAGTATTTT	TRBJ2-3	TRBV7-6	TRBD2	few
CASRKLAGGRANTGELFF	TGTGCCAGCCGGAAACTAGCGGGAGGGCGTGCGAACACCGGGGAGCTGTTTTTT	TRBJ2-2	TRBV27	TRBD2	once
CASSKTILMADTQYF	TGTGCCAGCAGTAAGACAATCCTTATGGCAGATACGCAGTATTTT	TRBJ2-3	TRBV28	.	.
CASSVSGRLSSYNEQFF	TGTGCCAGCAGCGTATCCGGGAGACTGAGCTCCTACAATGAGCAGTTCTTC	TRBJ2-1	TRBV9	.	.
CASSSEGGRDEQFF	TGCGCCAGCAGCTCTGAAGGGGGTCGGGATGAGCAGTTCTTC	TRBJ2-1	TRBV5-1	.	.
CASSLEGAYYGYTF	TGTGCCAGCAGCTTAGAGGGGGCGTACTATGGCTACACCTTC	TRBJ1-2	TRBV7-9	TRBD1	many
CASSLQERSTDTQYF	TGTGCCAGCAGCTTACAGGAGAGGAGCACAGATACGCAGTATTTT	TRBJ2-3	TRBV7-9	.	few
CASSTHRGLVEAFF	TGTGCCAGCAGCACTCACAGGGGGCTGGTTGAAGCTTTCTTT	TRBJ1-1	TRBV7-9	TRBD1	.
CASSWRTSADTQYF	TGTGCCAGCAGCTGGAGAACTAGCGCAGATACGCAGTATTTT	TRBJ2-3	TRBV7-2	TRBD2	.
CASSLAGTSGSINEQFF	TGCGCCAGCAGCTTGGCCGGGACTAGCGGGAGTATAAATGAGCAGTTCTTC	TRBJ2-1	TRBV5-1	TRBD2	many
CASSQAWQGAYEQYF	TGCGCCAGCAGCCAAGCTTGGCAGGGGGCTTACGAGCAGTACTTC	TRBJ2-7	TRBV4-3	TRBD1	.
CSAAAGNTPNEQFF	TGCAGTGCAGCCGCGGGGAACACCCCAAATGAGCAGTTCTTC	TRBJ2-1	TRBV20-1	.	.
CASSFGAHRAETQYF	TGTGCCAGCAGCTTCGGCGCCCATAGGGCCGAGACCCAGTACTTC	TRBJ2-5	TRBV7-9	.	few
CASSYSRQGFSGNTIYF	TGTGCCAGCAGTTACTCGAGACAGGGGTTCTCTGGAAACACCATATATTTT	TRBJ1-3	TRBV6-5	TRBD1	few
CASSLDGQRLHF	TGTGCCAGCAGTTTAGATGGGCAGAGGCTCCACTTT	TRBJ1-6	TRBV12-3/TRBV12-4	.	many
CASSSQQKSDTQYF	TGTGCCAGCAGCTCACAGCAGAAATCAGATACGCAGTATTTT	TRBJ2-3	TRBV7-2	.	few
CASSQNPGGGTYEQYF	TGCGCCAGCAGCCAAAATCCGGGTGGGGGCACCTACGAGCAGTACTTC	TRBJ2-7	TRBV4-1	.	.
CASSSAPGGSGELFF	TGCGCCAGCAGCTCCGCCCCCGGGGGCTCCGGGGAGCTGTTTTTT	TRBJ2-2	TRBV5-1	.	.
CASSLAFEAGMSYTF	TGTGCCAGCAGCTTAGCGTTCGAGGCGGGGATGAGCTACACCTTC	TRBJ1-2	TRBV7-8	.	few
CSASSGAIQYF	TGCAGTGCTAGCTCGGGGGCCATTCAGTACTTC	TRBJ2-4	TRBV20-1	.	.
CSARDARGRTEAFF	TGCAGTGCTAGAGACGCAAGGGGACGCACTGAAGCTTTCTTT	TRBJ1-1	TRBV20-1	.	many
CASATGYSTDTQYF	TGCGCCAGCGCGACAGGGTATTCCACAGATACGCAGTATTTT	TRBJ2-3	TRBV5-1	TRBD1	.
CASSYLQGEHGNQPQHF	TGTGCCAGCAGTTACTTACAGGGTGAGCACGGCAATCAGCCCCAGCATTTT	TRBJ1-5	TRBV6-2/TRBV6-3	.	.
CSASAGTGYGYTF	TGCAGTGCTAGTGCCGGGACAGGCTATGGCTACACCTTC	TRBJ1-2	TRBV20-1	TRBD1	few
CASSQDRAGANTQYF	TGTGCCAGCAGCCAAGATCGGGCTGGGGCAAATACGCAGTATTTT	TRBJ2-3	TRBV3-1	.	few
CASSTPSYGYTF	TGTGCCAGCAGTACCCCCTCCTATGGCTACACCTTC	TRBJ1-2	TRBV6-2/TRBV6-3	.	few
CASKNRTNPYEQYF	TGCGCCAGCAAGAACAGGACAAATCCCTACGAGCAGTACTTC	TRBJ2-7	TRBV10-2	.	.
CASIRRGEAFF	TGTGCCAGCATACGCCGAGGGGAAGCTTTCTTT	TRBJ1-1	TRBV3-1	.	few
CASRGQRTGPNEQFF	TGTGCCAGCAGGGGACAACGGACGGGCCCCAATGAGCAGTTCTTC	TRBJ2-1	TRBV25-1	.	few
CASSLAGQADTQYF	TGTGCCAGCAGCCTAGCGGGGCAAGCAGATACGCAGTATTTT	TRBJ2-3	TRBV7-2	TRBD2	many
CSGLDLSKNIQYF	TGCAGTGGGCTAGACTTGTCCAAAAACATTCAGTACTTC	TRBJ2-4	TRBV20-1	.	.
CAISAGGSSNEQFF	TGTGCCATCAGTGCGGGCGGGAGTAGTAATGAGCAGTTCTTC	TRBJ2-1	TRBV10-3	TRBD2	few
CSAVKRGQNTGELFF	TGCAGTGCAGTAAAGCGGGGCCAGAACACCGGGGAGCTGTTTTTT	TRBJ2-2	TRBV20-1	TRBD2	.
CSVEGRQGSRYNEQFF	TGCAGCGTTGAAGGCCGACAGGGCTCGAGGTACAATGAGCAGTTCTTC	TRBJ2-1	TRBV29-1	TRBD1	many
CASLRLRDQETQYF	TGTGCCAGTCTCCGCCTCCGGGACCAAGAGACCCAGTACTTC	TRBJ2-5	TRBV5-8	.	.
CAISESYRGHETQYF	TGTGCCATCAGTGAATCCTACAGGGGGCACGAGACCCAGTACTTC	TRBJ2-5	TRBV10-3	TRBD1	few
CASNWNGGDEAFF	TGTGCCAGCAACTGGAACGGGGGTGATGAAGCTTTCTTT	TRBJ1-1	TRBV7-2	.	many
CASSQDLAGYTDTQYF	TGTGCCAGCAGCCAAGACCTAGCGGGATACACAGATACGCAGTATTTT	TRBJ2-3	TRBV4-2	TRBD2	few
CASSFLTEDTGELFF	TGCGCCAGCAGCTTTCTAACAGAAGACACCGGGGAGCTGTTTTTT	TRBJ2-2	TRBV5-1	.	few